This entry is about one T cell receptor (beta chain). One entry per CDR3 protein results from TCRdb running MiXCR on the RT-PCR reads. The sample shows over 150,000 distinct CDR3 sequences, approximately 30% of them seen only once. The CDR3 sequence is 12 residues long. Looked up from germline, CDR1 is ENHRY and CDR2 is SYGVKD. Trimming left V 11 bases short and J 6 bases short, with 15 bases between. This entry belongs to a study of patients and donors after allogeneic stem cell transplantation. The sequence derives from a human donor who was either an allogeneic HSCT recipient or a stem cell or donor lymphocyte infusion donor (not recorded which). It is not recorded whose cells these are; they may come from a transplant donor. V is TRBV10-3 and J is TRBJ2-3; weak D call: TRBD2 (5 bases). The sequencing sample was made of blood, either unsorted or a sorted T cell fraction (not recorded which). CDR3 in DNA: TGTGCCTCCGAAGGGAGAGGGGATACGCAGTATTTT. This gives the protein CASEGRGDTQYF.